This TCR beta chain was found in a study of blood T cell repertoires in COVID-19. Study-level background: The United States, Italy and Spain were the sources of the acute and convalescent COVID-19 samples.

V gave up 2 bases and J gave up 4 bases; unmatched junction bases: 8. The CDR3 totals 16 residues. The germline V gene has CDR1 SGHRS and CDR2 YFSETQ. The protocol was immunoSEQ multiplex PCR, while the TCRdb copy is restricted to in-frame clones and leaves out a portion. The sample comprises about 150,000 clones, roughly 72% of which are singletons, and 3.7% rests with the top ten. The specimen sequenced was peripheral blood. The sequence was collected from a woman of 80 years or more with acute or convalescent COVID-19. V is TRBV5-1 and J is TRBJ1-1, with TRBD1 matching 10 bases. In nucleotides, the CDR3 is TGCGCCAGCAGCTTTCAACCGACAGGGGGCCTCACTGAAGCTTTCTTT. Its translation is CASSFQPTGGLTEAFF.